A selection of T cell receptor beta chains follows, all from one sample in a study of beta chain features in type 1 diabetes. Sequencing was performed with immunoSEQ multiplex PCR; in TCRdb, only in-frame clones are kept and a portion is missing. The table lists 250,000 to 300,000 clones, more than 13% of them singletons. Sequencing was done on a sample of naive CD4+ T cells from blood. These receptors came from a young man with type 1 diabetes. CDR3s include the opening cysteine and the closing phenylalanine or tryptophan. D genes are given only for firm matches. The size entry is marked missing in some rows and otherwise reads once, few, many or a size class.

V gene: TRBV7-2
clone size: -
J gene: TRBJ2-7
D gene: -
CDR3 protein: CASSLGDSPSHEQYF
CDR3 DNA: TGTGCCAGCAGCTTAGGGGACTCCCCCTCCCACGAGCAGTACTTC

V gene: TRBV9
clone size: few
J gene: TRBJ2-3
D gene: TRBD2
CDR3 protein: CASSVSGTSGTDTQYF
CDR3 DNA: TGTGCCAGCAGCGTTTCCGGGACTAGCGGCACAGATACGCAGTATTTT

V gene: TRBV28
clone size: few
J gene: TRBJ1-2
D gene: TRBD1
CDR3 protein: CASRTTGGGGYTF
CDR3 DNA: TGTGCCAGCAGAACGACAGGGGGCGGTGGCTACACCTTC

V gene: TRBV7-3
clone size: few
J gene: TRBJ1-1
D gene: TRBD1
CDR3 protein: CASSLTGITEAFF
CDR3 DNA: TGTGCCAGCAGCTTGACAGGGATCACTGAAGCTTTCTTT

V gene: TRBV7-8
clone size: few
J gene: TRBJ1-2
D gene: TRBD1
CDR3 protein: CASSLRTGDRDGYTF
CDR3 DNA: TGTGCCAGCAGCCTCCGGACAGGGGACCGCGATGGCTACACCTTC

V gene: TRBV7-9
clone size: -
J gene: TRBJ2-1
D gene: -
CDR3 protein: CASSPTRSEQFF
CDR3 DNA: TGTGCCAGCAGCCCGACTAGAAGTGAGCAGTTCTTC

V gene: TRBV7-9
clone size: few
J gene: TRBJ1-1
D gene: TRBD1
CDR3 protein: CASSRGQANTEAFF
CDR3 DNA: TGTGCCAGCAGCCGGGGACAGGCGAACACTGAAGCTTTCTTT

V gene: TRBV7-2
clone size: few
J gene: TRBJ2-7
D gene: TRBD1
CDR3 protein: CASRTGQSGEQYF
CDR3 DNA: TGTGCCAGCAGGACGGGACAGTCGGGCGAGCAGTACTTC

V gene: TRBV4-1
clone size: few
J gene: TRBJ2-3
D gene: TRBD2
CDR3 protein: CASSQAASGSGHTQYF
CDR3 DNA: TGCGCCAGCAGCCAAGCGGCTAGCGGGAGTGGGCATACGCAGTATTTT

V gene: TRBV5-1
clone size: -
J gene: TRBJ2-1
D gene: TRBD2
CDR3 protein: CASRGSGTTHNEQFF
CDR3 DNA: TGCGCCAGCAGGGGGTCCGGGACTACTCACAATGAGCAGTTCTTC

V gene: TRBV19
clone size: few
J gene: TRBJ2-4
D gene: -
CDR3 protein: CASSRHDPVAKNIQYF
CDR3 DNA: TGTGCCAGTAGTCGACACGATCCCGTAGCCAAAAACATTCAGTACTTC

V gene: TRBV5-1
clone size: -
J gene: TRBJ2-7
D gene: -
CDR3 protein: CASSLAGGSYEQYF
CDR3 DNA: TGCGCCAGCAGCTTGGCCGGGGGTTCCTACGAGCAGTACTTC

V gene: TRBV6-5
clone size: -
J gene: TRBJ2-7
D gene: TRBD1
CDR3 protein: CASRRGQGAYEQYF
CDR3 DNA: TGTGCCAGCAGGCGAGGACAGGGGGCCTACGAGCAGTACTTC

V gene: TRBV5-1
clone size: few
J gene: TRBJ2-1
D gene: TRBD1
CDR3 protein: CASRGTAEKNEQFF
CDR3 DNA: TGCGCCAGCAGGGGGACAGCGGAGAAGAATGAGCAGTTCTTC

V gene: TRBV19
clone size: -
J gene: TRBJ2-7
D gene: -
CDR3 protein: CASSIRPASYEQYF
CDR3 DNA: TGTGCCAGTAGTATTCGGCCAGCGTCCTACGAGCAGTACTTC

V gene: TRBV5-6
clone size: few
J gene: TRBJ1-2
D gene: -
CDR3 protein: CASSLGGANYGYTF
CDR3 DNA: TGTGCCAGCAGCTTGGGGGGCGCTAACTATGGCTACACCTTC

V gene: TRBV28
clone size: few
J gene: TRBJ2-1
D gene: TRBD2
CDR3 protein: CASSLSQTSGDYNEQFF
CDR3 DNA: TGTGCCAGCAGTTTATCCCAGACTAGCGGAGACTACAATGAGCAGTTCTTC

V gene: TRBV5-4
clone size: few
J gene: TRBJ2-2
D gene: -
CDR3 protein: CASSLVARDTGELFF
CDR3 DNA: TGTGCCAGCAGCTTGGTGGCGAGGGACACCGGGGAGCTGTTTTTT

V gene: TRBV19
clone size: -
J gene: TRBJ2-5
D gene: TRBD2
CDR3 protein: CASSARLAGVGETQYF
CDR3 DNA: TGTGCCAGTAGTGCACGACTAGCGGGAGTAGGTGAGACCCAGTACTTC

V gene: TRBV4-2
clone size: few
J gene: TRBJ2-3
D gene: TRBD2
CDR3 protein: CASSQVTSAFGTDTQYF
CDR3 DNA: TGTGCCAGCAGCCAAGTGACTAGCGCCTTCGGTACAGATACGCAGTATTTT

V gene: TRBV2
clone size: few
J gene: TRBJ2-3
D gene: TRBD2
CDR3 protein: CASSGDRLGGDYWYF
CDR3 DNA: TGTGCCAGCAGTGGGGACCGATTAGGTGGGGACTACTGGTATTTT

V gene: TRBV15
clone size: -
J gene: TRBJ2-5
D gene: TRBD1
CDR3 protein: CATSRQGTGEETQYF
CDR3 DNA: TGTGCCACCAGCAGACAAGGGACAGGGGAAGAGACCCAGTACTTC

V gene: TRBV30
clone size: -
J gene: TRBJ2-7
D gene: -
CDR3 protein: CAWNVQNPALEQYF
CDR3 DNA: TGTGCCTGGAATGTACAGAACCCTGCCCTCGAGCAGTACTTC

V gene: TRBV2
clone size: -
J gene: TRBJ2-4
D gene: -
CDR3 protein: CASSETGLAKNIQYF
CDR3 DNA: TGTGCCAGCAGTGAAACGGGACTAGCCAAAAACATTCAGTACTTC

V gene: TRBV5-4
clone size: few
J gene: TRBJ2-7
D gene: TRBD1
CDR3 protein: CASSFDRVSLEQYF
CDR3 DNA: TGTGCCAGCAGCTTCGACAGGGTGTCGCTCGAGCAGTACTTC

V gene: TRBV28
clone size: few
J gene: TRBJ1-2
D gene: -
CDR3 protein: CASSSQGYGYTF
CDR3 DNA: TGTGCCAGCAGTTCTCAGGGCTATGGCTACACCTTC

V gene: TRBV7-9
clone size: -
J gene: TRBJ2-5
D gene: TRBD1
CDR3 protein: CASSSRQGQETQYF
CDR3 DNA: TGTGCCAGCAGCTCCAGACAGGGCCAGGAGACCCAGTACTTC

V gene: TRBV5-1
clone size: few
J gene: TRBJ2-7
D gene: -
CDR3 protein: CASSPSLIDEQYF
CDR3 DNA: TGCGCCAGCAGCCCGTCCCTAATCGACGAGCAGTACTTC

V gene: TRBV9
clone size: -
J gene: TRBJ2-1
D gene: -
CDR3 protein: CASSERQLLSYNEQFF
CDR3 DNA: TGTGCCAGCAGCGAACGACAGCTTCTTTCCTACAATGAGCAGTTCTTC

V gene: TRBV4-1
clone size: few
J gene: TRBJ1-5
D gene: TRBD1
CDR3 protein: CASSLSGQGEQPQHF
CDR3 DNA: TGCGCCAGCAGCCTCTCCGGACAGGGGGAACAGCCCCAGCATTTT

V gene: TRBV6-1
clone size: -
J gene: TRBJ1-1
D gene: TRBD1
CDR3 protein: CASSRRTGTSEAFF
CDR3 DNA: TGTGCCAGCAGTCGACGGACAGGGACCTCCGAAGCTTTCTTT

V gene: TRBV5-1
clone size: few
J gene: TRBJ2-5
D gene: TRBD1
CDR3 protein: CASSSRTGGQETQYF
CDR3 DNA: TGCGCCAGCAGCTCACGGACAGGGGGCCAAGAGACCCAGTACTTC

V gene: TRBV7-7
clone size: -
J gene: TRBJ2-3
D gene: TRBD1
CDR3 protein: CASSLTGLDTQYF
CDR3 DNA: TGTGCTAGCAGTCTGACAGGGCTCGATACGCAGTATTTT

V gene: TRBV13
clone size: -
J gene: TRBJ2-1
D gene: TRBD2
CDR3 protein: CASSQPNSGSSYNEQFF
CDR3 DNA: TGTGCCAGCAGCCAACCAAATAGCGGGAGCTCCTACAATGAGCAGTTCTTC

V gene: TRBV7-8
clone size: few
J gene: TRBJ2-3
D gene: TRBD2
CDR3 protein: CASSIWTSGSTDTQYF
CDR3 DNA: TGTGCCAGCAGCATCTGGACTAGCGGAAGCACAGATACGCAGTATTTT

V gene: TRBV2
clone size: few
J gene: TRBJ2-1
D gene: TRBD2
CDR3 protein: CATEAGGYNEQFF
CDR3 DNA: TGTGCCACTGAGGCGGGGGGATACAATGAGCAGTTCTTC

V gene: TRBV9
clone size: -
J gene: TRBJ2-6
D gene: -
CDR3 protein: CASSVGSSGANVLTF
CDR3 DNA: TGTGCCAGCAGCGTGGGCTCCTCTGGGGCCAACGTCCTGACTTTC